A single TCR beta chain is shown here with its context. What it binds is not known. The sample belongs to a study of T cell responses to AZD1222 COVID-19 vaccine. Findings of the study overall: Only six or seven AZD1222 recipients were seropositive at baseline. Unmutated regions of variants are reportedly targeted by nearly half of spike-specific TCRs. Clonal diversity was possibly underestimated, and the donors were mostly white British, with more females. In all cases, repertoires were sampled only after the peak T cell response.

Germline CDR1 reads LNHDA; CDR2 reads SQIVND (reference sequence). After removal of 10 bases from V and 3 bases from J, the junction contained 9 bases not matched to a gene. The CDR3 totals 14 residues. Only in-frame clones appear in the TCRdb table, and some are missing; sequencing was by immunoSEQ multiplex PCR. The table shows approximately 70,000 clones, with roughly 84% occurring only once. The chain couples TRBV19 to TRBJ1-1; TRBD1 matches at 9 bases. The TCR was taken from an adult in good health. Specimen: peripheral blood, collected on day 0 of AZD1222 vaccination. CDR3 DNA: TGTGCCACCCCGGGACAGGGATCGGACACTGAAGCTTTCTTT. Translated: CATPGQGSDTEAFF.